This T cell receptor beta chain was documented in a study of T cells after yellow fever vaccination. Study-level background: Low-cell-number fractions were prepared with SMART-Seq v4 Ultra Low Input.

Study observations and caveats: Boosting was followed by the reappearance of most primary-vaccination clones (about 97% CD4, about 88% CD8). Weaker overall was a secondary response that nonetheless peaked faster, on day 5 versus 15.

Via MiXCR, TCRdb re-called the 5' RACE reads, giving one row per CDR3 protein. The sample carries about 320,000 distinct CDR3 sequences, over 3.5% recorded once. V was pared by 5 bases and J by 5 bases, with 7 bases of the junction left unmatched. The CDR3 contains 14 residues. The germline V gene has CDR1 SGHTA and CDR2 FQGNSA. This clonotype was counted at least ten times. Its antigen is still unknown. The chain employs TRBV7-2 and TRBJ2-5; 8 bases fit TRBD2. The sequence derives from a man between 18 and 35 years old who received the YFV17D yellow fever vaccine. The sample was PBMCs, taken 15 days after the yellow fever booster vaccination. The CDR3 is CASSGRRGGETQYF. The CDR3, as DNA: TGTGCCAGCAGCGGACGACGGGGGGGCGAGACCCAGTACTTC.